This entry lists 9 T cell receptor beta chains sequenced from one sample in a study of blood T cells in healthy people across ages (dated by TCRdb to about 2015). The method behind the library was 5' RACE. The instrument given in TCRdb is Illumina HiSeq 2500. A second PCR of about 7 to 12 cycles was performed with a sample-barcoded 5' primer and a J-beta primer mix. TCRdb reprocessed the public reads (quality trimming at Q25 with fastp, clone calling with MiXCR) and kept in-frame beta chains. CDR3 protein sequences are deduplicated, and each keeps its most common genes and DNA. The sample contains about 1.6 million distinct CDR3 sequences, 30% to 40% of them found a single time. The ten largest clones take up roughly 10% of the sample. Material for sequencing was blood. These receptors were obtained from a woman aged 30 to 39 in good health.

The rearrangement uses TRBV6-1 and TRBJ2-7; 7 nucleotides align to TRBD1. The CDR3 is made up of 14 amino acids. Germline V gene data show CDR1 as MNHNS and CDR2 as SASEGT. V lost 4 bases to trimming and J lost 3 bases; unmatched junction nucleotides: 6. CDR3 nucleotides: TGTGCCAGCAGTGTCGGGACAGCATACTACGAGCAGTACTTC. Its protein product is CASSVGTAYYEQYF.

This sequence joins TRBV7-3 and TRBJ2-3, with TRBD1 as a possible D gene (5 bases). V lost 2 bases and J lost 6, with 15 bases in between. Germline V gene sequence: CDR1 SGHTA, CDR2 FQGTGA. The CDR3 has 15 amino acids. CDR3 residues: CASSLQGASGDTQYF. DNA of the CDR3: TGTGCCAGCAGCTTACAAGGGGCCTCAGGGGATACGCAGTATTTT.

This clonotype was detected a few times. V and J are TRBV27 and TRBJ2-5, with D possibly TRBD1 on 5 matching bases. The J call may not be correct, given that the DNA end is closer to TRBJ2-7. CDR1 is MNHEY, CDR2 SMNVEV, per germline (reference sequence). CDR3 size: 13 residues. The CDR3 region has the DNA TGTGCCAGCAGTCGACAGCTCTCCTACGAGCAGTACTTC. Residues: CASSRQLSYEQYF.

The chain recombines TRBV29-1 with TRBJ1-2, with TRBD1 matching over 7 bases. V was clipped by 4 bases and J by 7 bases; unmatched bases: 15. The CDR3 spans 15 residues. Germline V gene data show CDR1 as SQVTM and CDR2 as ANQGSEA. The CDR3 DNA reads TGCAGCGTTGTTGAGGGGGACAGTAACCTCTCTGGCTACACCTTC. Its protein is CSVVEGDSNLSGYTF.

The chain combines TRBV30 with TRBJ1-3; D is unresolved. Germline lookup yields CDR1 GTSNPN and CDR2 SVGIG (reference sequence). The CDR3 contains 14 residues. Trimming stripped 4 bases from V and 2 bases from J, with 12 bases between. CDR3 DNA sequence: TGTGCCTGGACATTCCCGGGAACTGGAAACACCATATATTTT. Amino acid sequence: CAWTFPGTGNTIYF.

This clonotype appeared many times. The genes are TRBV25-1 and TRBJ2-5, with no clear D. In germline, CDR1 is MGHDK, CDR2 SYGVNS. The CDR3 length is 13 residues. Trimming stripped 1 base from V and 4 bases from J, with 7 bases between. CDR3 in amino acids: CASSEWGSETQYF. CDR3 nucleotide sequence: TGTGCCAGCAGTGAATGGGGATCAGAGACCCAGTACTTC.

This clonotype was picked up many times. V and J are TRBV20-1 and TRBJ2-1; D not resolved. Germline V gives CDR1 DFQATT, CDR2 SNEGSKA (reference sequence). V was trimmed by 1 base and J by 6 bases, leaving 7 bases between them. The CDR3 spans 12 residues. The CDR3 spells CSARVGINEQFF. CDR3 nucleotide sequence: TGCAGTGCTAGAGTGGGCATCAATGAGCAGTTCTTC.

This chain connects TRBV10-2 to TRBJ1-5, with 7 bases matching TRBD1. Germline assignment: CDR1 WSHSY and CDR2 SAAADI. The CDR3 is 16 amino acids. With V trimmed by 4 bases and J by 0 bases, 6 bases remained unmatched. The DNA for the CDR3 is TGCGCCAGCAGTGGGACGACAGGGTATAGCAATCAGCCCCAGCATTTT. Encoded protein: CASSGTTGYSNQPQHF.

The chain recombines TRBV15 with TRBJ1-2; D unclear. CDR3 length: 13 residues. The germline V gene encodes CDR1 LNHNV and CDR2 YYDKDF (reference sequence). Trimming removed 5 bases from V and 7 bases from J, with 14 bases in between. This CDR3 reads CATSEDLAGGYTF. The CDR3 coding sequence is TGTGCCACCAGCGAGGACCTCGCGGGTGGCTACACCTTC. The full variable domain, rest sourced from reference TRBV15 and TRBJ1-2, is DAMVIQNPRYQVTQFGKPVTLSCSQTLNHNVMYWYQQKSSQAPKLLFHYYDKDFNNEADTPDNFQSRRPNTSFCFLDIRSPGLGDTAMYLCATSEDLAGGYTFGSGTRLTVV.